This record looks at one T cell receptor (beta chain) sequence and its context. Noted treatment: over 15 received Ad26.COV2.S at low or high dose, single or two shots; roughly five received placebo; per-sample allocation not given. On day 63 after the first injection, vaccine and placebo recipients gave samples. The source of the sample is a study of Ad26.COV2.S vaccination and SARS-CoV-2 variants. The ends lost 9 bases at V and 6 bases at J; junction bases unmatched: 10. The CDR3 extends over 14 amino acids. Per the germline V gene, CDR1 is MNHEY and CDR2 is SVGAGI. Method: immunoSEQ multiplex PCR; TCRdb's copy keeps in-frame clones and lacks some. This sample has fewer than 400,000 clones, with approximately 90% found just once.

This clonotype was sampled from a person between 18 and 60 years old who received the Ad26.COV2.S COVID-19 vaccine or a placebo. The genes are TRBV6-5 and TRBJ2-7; 11 bases match TRBD2. The specimen was peripheral blood, collected in a trial of Ad26.COV2.S vaccine versus placebo. CDR3 sequence reads: CASTGLAGGGEQYF. Written as DNA, the CDR3 is TGTGCCAGTACGGGGCTAGCGGGAGGTGGCGAGCAGTACTTC.